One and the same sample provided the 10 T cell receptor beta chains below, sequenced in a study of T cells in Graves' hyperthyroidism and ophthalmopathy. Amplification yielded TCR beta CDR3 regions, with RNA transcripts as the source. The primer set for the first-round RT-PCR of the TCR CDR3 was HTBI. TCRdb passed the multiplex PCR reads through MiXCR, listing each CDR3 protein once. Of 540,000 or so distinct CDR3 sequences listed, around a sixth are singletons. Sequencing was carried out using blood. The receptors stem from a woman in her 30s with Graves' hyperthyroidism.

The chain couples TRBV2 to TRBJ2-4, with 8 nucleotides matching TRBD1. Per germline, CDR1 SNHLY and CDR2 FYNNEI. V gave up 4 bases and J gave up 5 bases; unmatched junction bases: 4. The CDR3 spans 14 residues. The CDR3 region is CASSGWTGQNIQYF. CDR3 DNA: TGTGCCAGCAGTGGGTGGACAGGGCAAAACATTCAGTACTTC.

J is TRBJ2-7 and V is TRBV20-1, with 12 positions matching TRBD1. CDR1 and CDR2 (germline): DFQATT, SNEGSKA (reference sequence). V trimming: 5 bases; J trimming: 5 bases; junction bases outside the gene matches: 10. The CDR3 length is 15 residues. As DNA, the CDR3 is TGCAGTGCTTCGGGACAGGGGGCGTTGGGCGACGAGCAGTACTTC. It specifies CSASGQGALGDEQYF.

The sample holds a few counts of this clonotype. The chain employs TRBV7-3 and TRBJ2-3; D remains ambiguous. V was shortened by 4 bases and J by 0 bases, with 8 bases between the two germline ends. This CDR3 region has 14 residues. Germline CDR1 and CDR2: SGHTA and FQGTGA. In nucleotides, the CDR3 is TGTGCCAGCAGCTCGACACCGAGCACAGATACGCAGTATTTT. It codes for CASSSTPSTDTQYF.

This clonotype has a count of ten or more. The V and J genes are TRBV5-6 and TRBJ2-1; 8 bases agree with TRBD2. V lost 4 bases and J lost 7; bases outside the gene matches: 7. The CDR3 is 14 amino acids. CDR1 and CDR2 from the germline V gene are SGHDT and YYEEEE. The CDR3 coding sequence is TGTGCCAGCAGCGCCCGACTAGCGCTGAATGAGCAGTTCTTC. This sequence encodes CASSARLALNEQFF.

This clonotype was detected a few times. The CDR3 coding sequence is TGTGCCAGCAGCTTAAAAGCAGGGAGTAGCTCCTACAATGAGCAGTTCTTC. This sequence encodes CASSLKAGSSSYNEQFF. V and J are TRBV7-3 and TRBJ2-1; D possibly uses TRBD1 or TRBD2 (5 bases each). The CDR3 spans 17 residues. CDR1 SGHTA and CDR2 FQGTGA come from the germline V gene. Trimming stripped 1 base from V and 0 bases from J, with 13 bases between.

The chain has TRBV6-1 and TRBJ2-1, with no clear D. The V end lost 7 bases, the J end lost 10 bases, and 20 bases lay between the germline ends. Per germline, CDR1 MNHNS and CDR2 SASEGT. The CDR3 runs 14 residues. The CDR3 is CASTQGSTNSEQFF. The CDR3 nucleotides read TGTGCCAGCACTCAAGGATCCACCAATTCCGAGCAGTTCTTC.

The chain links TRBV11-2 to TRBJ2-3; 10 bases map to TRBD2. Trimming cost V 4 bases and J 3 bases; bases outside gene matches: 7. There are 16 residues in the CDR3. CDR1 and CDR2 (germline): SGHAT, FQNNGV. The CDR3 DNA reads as TGTGCCAGCAGCTGGACGACTAGCGGGCGAACAGATACGCAGTATTTT. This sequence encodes CASSWTTSGRTDTQYF.

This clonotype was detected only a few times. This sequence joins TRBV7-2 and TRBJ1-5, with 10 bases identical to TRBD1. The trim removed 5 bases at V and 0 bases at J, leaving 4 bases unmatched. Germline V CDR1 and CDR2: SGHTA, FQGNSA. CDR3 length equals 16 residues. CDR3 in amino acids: CASSKRQGASNQPQHF. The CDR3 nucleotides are TGTGCCAGCAGCAAGAGACAGGGGGCTAGCAATCAGCCCCAGCATTTT. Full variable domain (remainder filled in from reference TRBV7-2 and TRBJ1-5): GAGVSQSPSNKVTEKGKDVELRCDPISGHTALYWYRQSLGQGLEFLIYFQGNSAPDKSGLPSDRFSAERTGGSVSTLTIQRTQQEDSAVYLCASSKRQGASNQPQHFGDGTRLSIL.

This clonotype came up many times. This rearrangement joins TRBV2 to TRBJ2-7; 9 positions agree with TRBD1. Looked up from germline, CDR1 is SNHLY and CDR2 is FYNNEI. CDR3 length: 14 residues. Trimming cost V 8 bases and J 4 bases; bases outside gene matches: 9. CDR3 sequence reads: CASYGTGPSYEQYF. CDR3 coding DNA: TGTGCCAGCTATGGGACAGGGCCATCGTACGAGCAGTACTTC.

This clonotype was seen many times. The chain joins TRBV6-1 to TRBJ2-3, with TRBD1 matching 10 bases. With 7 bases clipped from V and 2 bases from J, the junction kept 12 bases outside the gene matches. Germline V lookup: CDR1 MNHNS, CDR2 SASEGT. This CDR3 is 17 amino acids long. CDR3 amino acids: CASTALGTGEFTDTQYF. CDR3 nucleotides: TGTGCCAGCACCGCCCTCGGGACAGGGGAATTCACAGATACGCAGTATTTT.